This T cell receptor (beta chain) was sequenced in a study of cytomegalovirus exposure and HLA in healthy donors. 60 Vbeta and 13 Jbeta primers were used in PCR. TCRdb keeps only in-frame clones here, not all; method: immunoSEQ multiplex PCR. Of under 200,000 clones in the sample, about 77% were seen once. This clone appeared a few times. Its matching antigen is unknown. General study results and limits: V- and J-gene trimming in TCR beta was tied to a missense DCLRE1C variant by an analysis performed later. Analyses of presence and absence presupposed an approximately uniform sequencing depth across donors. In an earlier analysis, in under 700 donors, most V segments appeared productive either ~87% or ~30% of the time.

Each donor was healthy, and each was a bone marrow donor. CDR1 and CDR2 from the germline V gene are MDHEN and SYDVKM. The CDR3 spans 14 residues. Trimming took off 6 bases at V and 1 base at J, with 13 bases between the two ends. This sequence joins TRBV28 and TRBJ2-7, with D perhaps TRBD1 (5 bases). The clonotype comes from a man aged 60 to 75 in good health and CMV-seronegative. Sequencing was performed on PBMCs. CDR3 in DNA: TGTGCCAGCAGCCTCCCTGACAGTTCCTACGAGCAGTACTTC. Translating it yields CASSLPDSSYEQYF.